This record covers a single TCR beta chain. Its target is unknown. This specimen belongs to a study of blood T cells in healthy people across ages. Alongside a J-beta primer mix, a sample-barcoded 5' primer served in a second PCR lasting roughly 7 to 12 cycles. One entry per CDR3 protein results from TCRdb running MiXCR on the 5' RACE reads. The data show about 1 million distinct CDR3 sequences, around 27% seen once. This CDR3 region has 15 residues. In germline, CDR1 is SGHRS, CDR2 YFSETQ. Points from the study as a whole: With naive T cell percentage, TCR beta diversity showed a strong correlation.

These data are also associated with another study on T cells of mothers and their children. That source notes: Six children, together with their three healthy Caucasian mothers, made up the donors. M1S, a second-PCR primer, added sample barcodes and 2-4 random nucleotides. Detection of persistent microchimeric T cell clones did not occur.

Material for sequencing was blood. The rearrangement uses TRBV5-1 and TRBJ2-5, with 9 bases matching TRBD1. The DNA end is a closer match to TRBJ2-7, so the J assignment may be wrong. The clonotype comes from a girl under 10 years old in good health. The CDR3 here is CASSLSGTGYYEQYF. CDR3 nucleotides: TGCGCCAGCAGCTTGTCCGGGACAGGGTACTACGAGCAGTACTTC.